A single sample gave rise to the 18 T cell receptor beta chains below, sequenced in a study of blood T cell repertoires in COVID-19. The table came from immunoSEQ multiplex PCR; TCRdb's copy has only in-frame clones and leaves some out. The sample includes under 250,000 clones, just under 85% of them seen just once. The source material was peripheral blood. The receptors originated from a woman aged 60 to 75 with active or convalescent COVID-19.

This chain uses TRBV4-2 with TRBJ2-1; D is unclear. V gave up 0 bases and J gave up 1 base, with 22 bases separating them. Germline V lookup: CDR1 LGHNA, CDR2 YNFKEQ. The CDR3 consists of 20 residues. Here the CDR3 reads CASSQETKSSSMRSYNEQFF. CDR3 coding DNA: TGTGCCAGCAGCCAAGAAACGAAGTCTAGTAGCATGCGTTCCTACAATGAGCAGTTCTTC.

The genes are TRBV7-9 and TRBJ1-4, with a weak D call TRBD1 (5 bases). This CDR3 has 12 amino acids. The germline gives CDR1 SEHNR, CDR2 FQNEAQ (reference sequence). The ends were cut back, 8 bases at V and 8 bases at J, with 12 bases in the middle. The DNA for the CDR3 is TGTGCCAGCCACTTGGGGGGGGAAAAACTGTTTTTT. This encodes CASHLGGEKLFF.

This rearrangement joins TRBV28 to TRBJ1-4; 7 bases fit TRBD1. Germline values: CDR1 MDHEN, CDR2 SYDVKM. This CDR3 contains 14 residues. J gave up 3 bases and V 2 bases, and 0 bases lay outside the gene matches. CDR3 protein: CASSLQGANEKLFF. CDR3 bases: TGTGCCAGCAGTTTACAGGGGGCTAATGAAAAACTGTTTTTT.

The chain carries TRBV5-1 and TRBJ2-2, with 9 bases fitting TRBD2. Germline V gene data show CDR1 as SGHRS and CDR2 as YFSETQ. After removal of 2 bases from V and 1 base from J, the junction contained 21 bases not matched to a gene. This CDR3 contains 22 residues. The CDR3 region has the DNA TGCGCCAGCAGCTTCCTTGCCCGGGAATGGGTAGCGGGAGTAAAGAACACCGGGGAGCTGTTTTTT. This translates into CASSFLAREWVAGVKNTGELFF.

V gene TRBV5-4 combines with J gene TRBJ2-2, with D perhaps TRBD1 (8 bases). The germline gives CDR1 SGHNT, CDR2 YYREEE (reference sequence). The CDR3 contains 15 residues. The ends were cut back, 0 bases at V and 4 bases at J, with 10 bases in the middle. This chain's CDR3 is CASSLDRGGTGELFF. The CDR3 bases are TGTGCCAGCAGCTTGGACAGGGGGGGCACCGGGGAGCTGTTTTTT.

The chain combines TRBV5-1 with TRBJ2-7; the D is unclear. CDR3 size: 14 residues. V was clipped by 0 bases and J by 0 bases, with 7 bases between them. From germline, CDR1 is SGHRS and CDR2 YFSETQ. CDR3 DNA: TGCGCCAGCAGCTTGGGTCCTAGCTCCTACGAGCAGTACGTC. Its protein product is CASSLGPSSYEQYV.

The genes are TRBV10-1 and TRBJ2-3, with 8 bases aligning to TRBD1. The germline V gene has CDR1 WNHNN and CDR2 SYGVQD (reference sequence). V shed 3 bases, J shed 4 bases, and the junction held 6 bases outside the gene matches. CDR3 size: 15 residues. CDR3 in DNA: TGCGCCAGCAGTGACCGGCAGGGGGCTTCAGATACGCAGTATTTT. Its protein product is CASSDRQGASDTQYF.

This rearrangement joins TRBV25-1 to TRBJ2-2; tentative D call: TRBD1 (5 bases). Trimming pared 8 bases from V and 4 bases from J, leaving 17 bases between. This CDR3 has 15 amino acids. Germline V lookup: CDR1 MGHDK, CDR2 SYGVNS. CDR3 nucleotide sequence: TGTGCCAGCCACCCCCCAGGGAAAAGCACCGGGGAGCTGTTTTTT. Translated: CASHPPGKSTGELFF.

The J gene is TRBJ2-3, the V gene TRBV16; 8 nucleotides line up with TRBD2. The V segment lost 4 bases and the J segment 1 base; nucleotides outside the gene matches: 4. Germline CDR1 is KGHSY and CDR2 is FQNENV. CDR3 length: 15 amino acids. The CDR3 sequence is CASSPGGLGTDTQYF. The CDR3 DNA sequence: TGTGCCAGCAGCCCGGGGGGGCTCGGCACAGATACGCAGTATTTT.

The chain recombines TRBV12-3 or TRBV12-4 with TRBJ1-1; 9 positions match TRBD1. After removal of 6 bases from V and 4 bases from J, the junction contained 3 bases not matched to a gene. The CDR3 consists of 13 residues. In DNA, the CDR3 is TGTGCCAGCAGGACAGGGGGACGCACTGAAGCTTTCTTT. Its protein is CASRTGGRTEAFF.

This chain connects TRBV6-5 to TRBJ2-5, with TRBD1 matching over 7 bases. The CDR3 consists of 12 residues. J gave up 2 bases and V 6 bases, and 0 bases lay outside the gene matches. CDR1 is MNHEY and CDR2 is SVGAGI in the germline V gene. The CDR3 DNA sequence: TGTGCCAGCAGCAGGGGGCAAGAGACCCAGTACTTC. Protein product: CASSRGQETQYF.

V and J are TRBV27 and TRBJ1-1; D is unresolved. V lost 3 bases to trimming and J lost 1 base, with 12 bases between them. CDR3 size: 15 residues. CDR1 MNHEY and CDR2 SMNVEV come from the germline V gene (reference sequence). CDR3 sequence (DNA): TGTGCCAGCAGTTTCAGAACGGCGGGGAACACTGAAGCTTTCTTT. Protein product: CASSFRTAGNTEAFF.

This clone was detected only a few times. CDR3 nucleotides: TGTGCCAGCAGCTTAGGGACAGGGTACACCCAGCCCCAGCATTTT. Its translation: CASSLGTGYTQPQHF. The chain employs TRBV11-2 and TRBJ1-5; 8 bases fit TRBD1. The V gene's germline CDR1 is SGHAT and CDR2 FQNNGV. There are 15 residues in the CDR3. With V trimmed by 1 base and J by 7 bases, 6 bases remained unmatched.

This sequence joins TRBV2 and TRBJ2-2; D is uncertain. Germline V gene sequence: CDR1 SNHLY, CDR2 FYNNEI. CDR3 size: 13 residues. Trimming cost V 8 bases and J 6 bases, with 13 bases left between them. The CDR3 loop is CASAISGPGELFF. The CDR3 nucleotides read TGTGCCAGCGCCATAAGTGGCCCCGGGGAGCTGTTTTTT.

As for this clone: Other DNA variants within this sample encode the same CDR3. The chain has TRBV7-9 and TRBJ1-1, with 7 bases matching TRBD1. In germline, CDR1 is SEHNR, CDR2 FQNEAQ (reference sequence). This CDR3 has 14 amino acids. V shed 6 bases, J shed 1 base, and the junction held 5 bases outside the gene matches. In nucleotides, the CDR3 is TGTGCCAGCAGTTTACAGGGGAGGAACACTGAAGCTTTCTTT. It codes for CASSLQGRNTEAFF. Full variable domain (missing parts from reference TRBV7-9 and TRBJ1-1): DTGVSQNPRHKITKRGQNVTFRCDPISEHNRLYWYRQTLGQGPEFLTYFQNEAQLEKSRLLSDRFSAERPKGSFSTLEIQRTEQGDSAMYLCASSLQGRNTEAFFGQGTRLTVV.

This chain connects TRBV11-2 to TRBJ2-4; D might be TRBD1 (6 bases). Germline V gene lookup returns CDR1 SGHAT and CDR2 FQNNGV. The CDR3 covers 14 residues. Trimming removed 5 bases at V and 7 bases at J, with 15 bases between. In nucleotides, the CDR3 is TGTGCCAGCAGCGCCACAGGGTACCCCAACATTCAGTACTTC. Amino acids: CASSATGYPNIQYF.

This chain joins TRBV19 and TRBJ2-1; D is ambiguous. Germline loops: CDR1 LNHDA, CDR2 SQIVND (reference sequence). The CDR3 spans 15 residues. Deletions cut 5 bases from V and 4 bases from J, with 15 bases between. The chain's CDR3 is CASSVRLLTYNEQFF. The DNA for the CDR3 is TGTGCCAGTAGTGTACGACTTCTGACTTACAATGAGCAGTTCTTC.

The rearrangement links TRBV11-1 to TRBJ2-1; 14 nucleotides agree with TRBD2. CDR3 length: 15 residues. V lost 5 bases to trimming and J lost 7 bases; unmatched junction nucleotides: 4. CDR1 SGHAT and CDR2 FQDESV come from the germline V gene (reference sequence). CDR3 coding DNA: TGTGCCAGCAGCATGACTAGCGGGAGGGGAAATGAGCAGTTCTTC. Protein: CASSMTSGRGNEQFF.